A selection of T cell receptor beta chains follows, all from one sample in a study of CD8 T cells in ankylosing spondylitis. TCRdb reprocessed the 5' RACE reads via MiXCR and lists one record per CDR3 protein. The sample consists of around 490,000 distinct CDR3 sequences, approximately 5.3% of them appearing once. Sequenced material: blood, either unsorted or a sorted T cell fraction (not recorded which). Receptor source: a male donor with ankylosing spondylitis. CDR3s leave out the opening cysteine and the closing phenylalanine or tryptophan.

J gene	V gene	CDR3 protein
TRBJ2-5	TRBV27	ASWPHYSLVTGGETQY
TRBJ2-1	TRBV5-5	ASIGLAGGEQF
TRBJ2-6	TRBV4-3	ASSQAIRPGANVLT
TRBJ2-3	TRBV7-2	ASSLGGFPGDTQY
TRBJ2-5	TRBV5-1	ASSLNTGIETQY
TRBJ1-2	TRBV20-1	SATYGTVNYGYT
TRBJ2-3	TRBV5-1	ASSNGLVSTDTQY
TRBJ2-3	TRBV24-1	ATSDPPTDTQY
TRBJ2-5	TRBV13	ASSPRRNQETQY
TRBJ2-7	TRBV13	ASGTGGFYEQY
TRBJ1-5	TRBV6-2/TRBV6-3	ASSYGRPVTTNQPQH
TRBJ2-7	TRBV5-5	ASSLTIWGSYEQY
TRBJ1-4	TRBV5-1	ASTTPPRGPPST
TRBJ2-7	TRBV9	ASSVTGAPYEQY
TRBJ2-7	TRBV5-1	ASSLGASGGPEQY
TRBJ1-2	TRBV6-5	ASSYVVRIYGYT
TRBJ1-5	TRBV6-1	ASRPDRGLFQPQH
TRBJ1-6	TRBV28	ASSGELRGNSPLH
TRBJ1-1	TRBV15	ATSRERAAGTEAF
TRBJ2-1	TRBV20-1	SASLGHYNEQF
TRBJ2-7	TRBV6-1	ASSQGQGPPAEQY
TRBJ1-2	TRBV3-1	ASSLGSWGYT
TRBJ2-1	TRBV20-1	SAFPPSGGAGEF
TRBJ2-7	TRBV28	ASSDPGQAYSYEQY
TRBJ1-5	TRBV20-1	SASGYTNQPQH
TRBJ2-3	TRBV12-3/TRBV12-4	ASSLLRGDTQY
TRBJ2-1	TRBV6-1	ASSPQGRGLSYNEQF
TRBJ2-7	TRBV6-5	ASSRPDEQY
TRBJ1-3	TRBV4-3	ASSQESGVGNTIY
TRBJ1-4	TRBV4-2	ASSQRQGIDEELF
TRBJ2-3	TRBV7-3	ASSSNRRGGSDTQY
TRBJ2-7	TRBV5-4	ARSPGLAGDYEQY
TRBJ2-7	TRBV29-1	SVTMAGGIDYEQY
TRBJ1-1	TRBV20-1	SARPPGANTEAF
TRBJ2-1	TRBV29-1	SVPGLAGRYNEQF
TRBJ2-7	TRBV12-5	ASGLGGGPPYEQY
TRBJ1-2	TRBV7-2	ASSPPGWGQGVGGYT
TRBJ2-3	TRBV28	ASSVIGQGADTQY
TRBJ2-1	TRBV29-1	SVLRLTSGEYNEQF
TRBJ2-3	TRBV2	ASSEDRLRTDTQY
TRBJ1-5	TRBV5-5	ASSPVGQGNQPQH
TRBJ2-7	TRBV28	ASSPNWRSYEQY
TRBJ2-5	TRBV4-2	ASSQDPAGETQY
TRBJ1-5	TRBV12-3/TRBV12-4	ASRAQGSPQH
TRBJ2-1	TRBV27	ASSLPGPRTGRSYNEQF
TRBJ2-3	TRBV4-2	ASSPRPSADTQY
TRBJ2-1	TRBV29-1	SVEGTGRPSGEQF
TRBJ1-6	TRBV7-9	ASGTPYNSPLH
TRBJ1-2	TRBV20-1	SVDRELNYGYT